This T cell receptor (beta chain) derives from a study of cytomegalovirus exposure and HLA in healthy donors. The study ran its PCR with 60 Vbeta and 13 Jbeta primers. TCRdb's table, derived via immunoSEQ multiplex PCR, lists solely in-frame clones and lacks some. The repertoire includes around 40,000 clones, roughly 64% of them detected once, and more than 15% sits in the top ten. The sample comprised PBMCs. This receptor was identified in a man aged 45-65 years in good health and CMV-seropositive.

The CDR3 DNA reads TGTGCCAGCAGCTTGGGACAGGGGGCGTTCGAGCAGTACTTC. It translates to CASSLGQGAFEQYF. The chain employs TRBV7-2 and TRBJ2-7; 12 positions agree with TRBD1. This CDR3 has 14 residues. V trimming: 3 bases; J trimming: 6 bases; junction bases outside the gene matches: 3. Germline values: CDR1 SGHTA, CDR2 FQGNSA.